The 29 T cell receptor beta chains below all came from one sample that was sequenced in a study of beta chain features in type 1 diabetes. Sequencing targeted expressed TCRB transcripts, as all isolated RNA had been reverse transcribed. The assay was immunoSEQ multiplex PCR, and TCRdb's table has in-frame clones only and misses some. The table has around 710,000 clones, under 15% seen once. Antigens for these TCRs are unknown. Study observations and caveats: People with Type 1 diabetes carried modestly yet significantly shorter TCRB CDR3s in all four CD4+ subsets.

What was sequenced was naive CD4+ T cells from blood. These receptors were obtained from a man younger than 45 with type 1 diabetes.

The chain employs TRBV7-2 and TRBJ2-4, with no clear D. Trimming removed 5 bases from V and 4 bases from J, with 3 bases in between. There are 11 residues in the CDR3. The germline V gene encodes CDR1 SGHTA and CDR2 FQGNSA. The CDR3 is CASSMKNIQYF. DNA of the CDR3: TGTGCCAGCAGCATGAAAAACATTCAGTACTTC. Together with reference TRBV7-2 and TRBJ2-4, the CDR3 gives the full variable domain: GAGVSQSPSNKVTEKGKDVELRCDPISGHTALYWYRQSLGQGLEFLIYFQGNSAPDKSGLPSDRFSAERTGGSVSTLTIQRTQQEDSAVYLCASSMKNIQYFGAGTRLSVL.

The chain joins TRBV11-2 to TRBJ1-4, with D uncertain. V lost 0 bases and J 8 bases, leaving 13 bases between the germline ends. The CDR3 spans 15 residues. CDR1 and CDR2 from the germline V gene are SGHAT and FQNNGV. CDR3 DNA: TGTGCCAGCAGCTTAGATGGGCGGGGTAACGAAAAACTGTTTTTT. It specifies CASSLDGRGNEKLFF.

This clone was seen more than once but under ten times. The rearrangement links TRBV19 to TRBJ1-1; no reliable D call. V was trimmed by 1 base and J by 11 bases, leaving 11 bases between them. The CDR3 runs to 12 residues. Germline V gene sequence: CDR1 LNHDA, CDR2 SQIVND (reference sequence). The CDR3 reads CASSIGSLGAFF. In DNA form, the CDR3 reads TGTGCCAGTAGTATAGGATCCCTAGGCGCTTTCTTT.

The rearrangement links TRBV9 to TRBJ2-1; D remains ambiguous. CDR3 length: 16 residues. Trimming pared 0 bases from V and 0 bases from J, leaving 10 bases between. CDR1 and CDR2 (germline): SGDLS, YYNGEE. The DNA of the CDR3 is TGTGCCAGCAGCGTAGGCTATTTTAGCTCCTACAATGAGCAGTTCTTC. Translation gives CASSVGYFSSYNEQFF. Looking up the rest from reference TRBV9 and TRBJ2-1 gives the full variable domain: DSGVTQTPKHLITATGQRVTLRCSPRSGDLSVYWYQQSLDQGLQFLIQYYNGEERAKGNILERFSAQQFPDLHSELNLSSLELGDSALYFCASSVGYFSSYNEQFFGPGTRLTVL.

This clone was seen more than once but under ten times. This chain joins TRBV9 and TRBJ2-5; either TRBD1 or TRBD2 may fit D (5 bases each). Trimming left V 4 bases short and J 5 bases short, with 18 bases between. CDR1 and CDR2 (germline): SGDLS, YYNGEE. The CDR3 sequence is 15 residues long. CDR3 residues: CASSLLPGQFETQYF. DNA of the CDR3: TGTGCCAGCAGCCTACTCCCGGGGCAGTTCGAGACCCAGTACTTC.

This clone was counted between two and nine times. This chain connects TRBV4-3 to TRBJ1-3, with TRBD1 matching over 12 bases. After removal of 4 bases from V and 4 bases from J, the junction contained 2 bases not matched to a gene. This CDR3 has 15 residues. Germline loops: CDR1 LGHNA, CDR2 YSLEER. CDR3 DNA: TGCGCCAGCAGCCGGGACAGGGGGCCCGGAAACACCATATATTTT. It specifies CASSRDRGPGNTIYF.

This clone was observed a handful of times. The chain combines TRBV5-4 with TRBJ2-2; D is unresolved. Germline-derived CDR1 and CDR2 are SGHNT and YYREEE (reference sequence). Trimming shortened V by 1 base and J by 1 base, and 8 bases separated the two germline ends. CDR3 length: 15 amino acids. The CDR3 protein is CASSLPSLNTGELFF. The CDR3 bases are TGTGCCAGCAGCTTGCCTTCTCTGAACACCGGGGAGCTGTTTTTT.

This clone occurred a few times. The CDR3 reads CASSTQGSNTIQYF. CDR3 nucleotide sequence: TGTGCCAGCAGTACCCAAGGAAGCAATACCATTCAGTACTTC. The chain carries TRBV2 and TRBJ2-4; D unresolved. The V end was cut by 5 bases, the J end by 9 bases, with 17 bases between. This CDR3 spans 14 amino acids. Germline values: CDR1 SNHLY, CDR2 FYNNEI.

DNA for the CDR3: TGCGCCAGCAGCCAAGATCCAAGACAGGGAGCCCAGTACTTC. Translation gives CASSQDPRQGAQYF. The genes are TRBV4-3 and TRBJ2-5, with 7 bases fitting TRBD1. The V segment lost 0 bases and the J segment 9 bases; nucleotides outside the gene matches: 7. The CDR3 is 14 residues long. CDR1 and CDR2 (germline): LGHNA, YSLEER.

The gene calls are TRBV6-6 and TRBJ2-1; 8 bases line up with TRBD1. Trimming removed 6 bases from V and 4 bases from J; junction bases left unmatched: 5. This CDR3 contains 14 residues. The germline gives CDR1 MNHNY, CDR2 SVGAGI (reference sequence). DNA for the CDR3: TGTGCCAGCAGCCGGGGACAGGATTACAATGAGCAGTTCTTC. Protein: CASSRGQDYNEQFF.

For this clone: Distinct nucleotide sequences in the sample also encode this CDR3. This chain joins TRBV29-1 and TRBJ2-7; D possibly uses TRBD1 or TRBD2 (6 bases each). This CDR3 is built from 13 residues. The germline V and J ends were trimmed by 6 bases and 2 bases, with 14 bases remaining between them. From germline, CDR1 is SQVTM and CDR2 ANQGSEA. Written as DNA, the CDR3 is TGCAGCGTGCGGCTTAGGGGGGCCTACGAGCAGTACTTC. Translating gives CSVRLRGAYEQYF.

This clone was seen only a few times. The rearrangement joins TRBV6-1 to TRBJ2-1; tentatively, D is TRBD1 (5 bases). Germline CDR1 is MNHNS and CDR2 is SASEGT. The CDR3 length is 15 residues. V lost 3 bases to trimming and J lost 3 bases, with 12 bases between them. CDR3 amino acids: CASSDILGDYNEQFF. The CDR3 DNA follows: TGTGCCAGCAGTGATATCTTAGGGGACTACAATGAGCAGTTCTTC.

V and J are TRBV25-1 and TRBJ1-4; 11 bases map to TRBD1. Germline CDR1 reads MGHDK; CDR2 reads SYGVNS. This CDR3 spans 18 amino acids. Losses at the gene ends were 0 bases for V and 3 bases for J; bases not matched to a gene: 6. CDR3 DNA sequence: TGTGCCAGCAGTGAATACGGGACAGGGGGACGGGCTAATGAAAAACTGTTTTTT. Residues: CASSEYGTGGRANEKLFF.

The chain combines TRBV5-1 with TRBJ1-6; the match to TRBD1 covers 8 bases. Losses at the gene ends were 3 bases for V and 7 bases for J; bases not matched to a gene: 6. CDR1 and CDR2 from the germline V gene are SGHRS and YFSETQ. This CDR3 has 15 residues. Here the CDR3 DNA reads TGCGCCAGCAGCTGGGACAGGAGCTCCAATTCACCCCTCCACTTT. Translating gives CASSWDRSSNSPLHF. Drawing the rest from reference TRBV5-1 and TRBJ1-6, the complete variable domain is KAGVTQTPRYLIKTRGQQVTLSCSPISGHRSVSWYQQTPGQGLQFLFEYFSETQRNKGNFPGRFSGRQFSNSRSEMNVSTLELGDSALYLCASSWDRSSNSPLHFGNGTRLTVT.

This clone was picked up a small number of times. The gene calls are TRBV10-3 and TRBJ1-1; D gene uncertain. This CDR3 region has 14 residues. Germline CDR1 is ENHRY and CDR2 is SYGVKD. V was trimmed by 0 bases and J by 5 bases, leaving 10 bases between them. CDR3 coding DNA: TGTGCCATCAGTGAGTCCGTCCAGCGGACTGAAGCTTTCTTT. Protein sequence: CAISESVQRTEAFF.

The rearrangement joins TRBV2 to TRBJ1-5; no definite D call. Trimming took 4 bases from V and 5 from J, leaving 12 bases between them. The length of the CDR3 is 14 residues. Germline CDR1 and CDR2: SNHLY and FYNNEI. CDR3 nucleotide sequence: TGTGCCAGCAGTGGTTACGGGGAGGATCAGCCCCAGCATTTT. This translates into CASSGYGEDQPQHF.

This clone has just a few counts. The V and J genes are TRBV11-2 and TRBJ2-7; possible D gene TRBD1, 5 bases. Germline loops: CDR1 SGHAT, CDR2 FQNNGV. CDR3 length equals 14 residues. Trimming took off 3 bases at V and 3 bases at J, with 12 bases between the two ends. The CDR3 loop reads CASSLQGPLYEQYF. CDR3 in DNA: TGTGCCAGCAGCTTGCAGGGTCCCCTCTACGAGCAGTACTTC.

This clone was recorded a few times. DNA of the CDR3: TGTGCCAGCAGCTTTCTTCCAGGGAGCGACTATGGCTACACCTTC. This encodes CASSFLPGSDYGYTF. The chain recombines TRBV7-8 with TRBJ1-2, with D possibly TRBD1 on 5 matching bases. Germline values: CDR1 SGHVS, CDR2 FQNEAQ. V was pared by 3 bases and J by 3 bases, with 14 bases between. The CDR3 totals 15 residues.

The J gene is TRBJ2-3, the V gene TRBV5-1; TRBD1 aligns across 7 bases. The length of the CDR3 is 15 residues. V lost 0 bases, J lost 3 bases, and 4 bases stayed unmatched. Germline CDR1 and CDR2: SGHRS and YFSETQ. The CDR3 spells CASSLVPTGTDTQYF. The CDR3 nucleotides are TGCGCCAGCAGCTTGGTACCGACAGGGACAGATACGCAGTATTTT.

As to this clone: This may stem from a read error, because a much larger clone lies one nucleotide away. V and J are TRBV7-9 and TRBJ2-5; D call uncertain. The J call may be mistaken, given a closer DNA end match to TRBJ2-7. The CDR3 is made up of 11 amino acids. Germline V gives CDR1 SEHNR, CDR2 FQNEAQ (reference sequence). CDR3 nucleotide sequence: TGTGCCAGCAGCGCCTCCTACGAGCAGTACTTC. Translating it yields CASSASYEQYF.

Only a few counts were recorded for this clone. The V gene is TRBV4-2, the J gene TRBJ1-2; D unresolved. V was clipped by 0 bases and J by 7 bases, with 12 bases between them. Per germline, CDR1 LGHNA and CDR2 YNFKEQ. The CDR3 runs 14 residues. The CDR3 loop is CASSQDLGEVGYTF. CDR3 coding DNA: TGTGCCAGCAGCCAAGACCTCGGAGAGGTTGGCTACACCTTC.

The rearrangement links TRBV29-1 to TRBJ2-2, with D perhaps TRBD1 (6 bases). Deletions cut 7 bases from V and 0 bases from J, with 18 bases between. Germline V gene data show CDR1 as SQVTM and CDR2 as ANQGSEA. This CDR3 has 16 residues. This CDR3 is CSARKSGTTNTGELFF. CDR3 DNA: TGCAGCGCGCGAAAATCCGGGACAACGAACACCGGGGAGCTGTTTTTT.

This clone was counted between two and nine times. This sequence joins TRBV11-2 and TRBJ2-7; no definite D call. The CDR3 extends over 18 amino acids. The germline CDR1 and CDR2 sequences are SGHAT and FQNNGV. With 4 bases removed from V and 2 bases from J, the gap between germline ends came to 24 bases. The CDR3 is CASSSLKGRARPTYEQYF. CDR3 DNA: TGTGCCAGCAGCTCCCTAAAGGGTCGGGCTAGGCCGACCTACGAGCAGTACTTC.

This clone was seen a handful of times. The gene calls are TRBV14 and TRBJ2-3; tentative D call: TRBD1 (6 bases). V shed 0 bases and J shed 3 bases, with 13 bases lying between them. From germline, CDR1 is SGHDN and CDR2 FVKESK. CDR3 length: 16 amino acids. The DNA of the CDR3 is TGTGCCAGCAGCCAAGATACTAACAGGGTTACAGATACGCAGTATTTT. Its translation is CASSQDTNRVTDTQYF.

This clone was observed a few times. The genes are TRBV19 and TRBJ2-5, with 9 bases aligning to TRBD2. The CDR3 totals 15 residues. J gave up 5 bases and V 7 bases, and 11 bases lay outside the gene matches. The germline gives CDR1 LNHDA, CDR2 SQIVND (reference sequence). CDR3 sequence: CASTKSTSGGETQYF. CDR3 bases: TGTGCCAGTACCAAATCGACTAGCGGAGGGGAGACCCAGTACTTC.

This clone occurred a few times. The chain is built from TRBV27 and TRBJ2-5, with TRBD1 matching 11 bases. The J segment lost 5 bases and the V segment lost 3 bases, leaving 8 bases of the junction unmatched. The CDR3 sequence is 16 residues long. Germline V lookup: CDR1 MNHEY, CDR2 SMNVEV (reference sequence). The CDR3 DNA sequence: TGTGCCAGCAGTTTTGGTACGGACAGGGGGCGTGAGACCCAGTACTTC. This gives the protein CASSFGTDRGRETQYF.

This sequence joins TRBV4-3 and TRBJ1-2; D is unclear. CDR1 is LGHNA and CDR2 is YSLEER in the germline V gene. Trimming shortened V by 0 bases and J by 3 bases, and 11 bases separated the two germline ends. The CDR3 runs to 15 residues. The CDR3 DNA reads as TGCGCCAGCAGCCAAGAGTGGGGTGTAGACTATGGCTACACCTTC. Encoded protein: CASSQEWGVDYGYTF.

This clone has more than one count but fewer than ten. At the DNA level, this CDR3 is encoded by other sequences in the same sample as well. The chain couples TRBV9 to TRBJ2-2; the D is unclear. V dropped 1 base and J dropped 0 bases, with 1 base sitting between them. The V gene's germline CDR1 is SGDLS and CDR2 YYNGEE. The CDR3 totals 13 residues. In DNA form, the CDR3 reads TGTGCCAGCAGCGTAACGAACACCGGGGAGCTGTTTTTT. Translating gives CASSVTNTGELFF.

This clone was seen more than once but under ten times. The chain couples TRBV5-1 to TRBJ2-5, with TRBD2 matching 8 bases. CDR1 and CDR2 (germline): SGHRS, YFSETQ. Trimming removed 4 bases from V and 5 bases from J; junction bases left unmatched: 10. The CDR3 is made up of 15 amino acids. For the CDR3, the DNA is TGCGCCAGCAGCCCAGGACTAGCAGGGAGGGAGACCCAGTACTTC. This sequence encodes CASSPGLAGRETQYF.